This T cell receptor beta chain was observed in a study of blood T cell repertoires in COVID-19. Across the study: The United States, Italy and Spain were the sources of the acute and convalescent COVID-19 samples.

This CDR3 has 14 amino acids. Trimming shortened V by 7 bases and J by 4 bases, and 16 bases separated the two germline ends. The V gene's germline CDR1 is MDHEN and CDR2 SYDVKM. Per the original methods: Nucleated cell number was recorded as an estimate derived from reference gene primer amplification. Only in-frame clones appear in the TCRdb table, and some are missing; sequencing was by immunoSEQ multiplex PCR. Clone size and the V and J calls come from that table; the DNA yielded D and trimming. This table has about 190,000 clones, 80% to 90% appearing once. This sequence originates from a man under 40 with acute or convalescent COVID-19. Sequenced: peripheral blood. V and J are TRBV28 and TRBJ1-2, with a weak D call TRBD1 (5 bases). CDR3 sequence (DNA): TGTGCCAGCAACTCGCTGGGGCTATCCTATGGCTACACCTTC. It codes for CASNSLGLSYGYTF.